These 25 T cell receptor beta chains originate from one sample sequenced in a study of cytomegalovirus exposure and HLA in healthy donors. PCR amplification relied on 60 Vbeta primers (plus 13 Jbeta primers). The assay was immunoSEQ multiplex PCR, and TCRdb's table has in-frame clones only and misses some. This table has 120,000 to 150,000 clones, 70% to 90% appearing once. Sequences were obtained from PBMCs. The receptor source for this set is a woman aged 40 to 50 in good health and CMV-seropositive.

The chain combines TRBV6-1 with TRBJ2-3; the match to TRBD1 covers 7 bases. The ends lost 5 bases at V and 2 bases at J; junction bases unmatched: 7. CDR3 length: 15 residues. The V gene's germline CDR1 is MNHNS and CDR2 SASEGT. The DNA of the CDR3 is TGTGCCAGCAGTCCTGACAGGGACAACACAGATACGCAGTATTTT. It is translated as CASSPDRDNTDTQYF.

This chain uses TRBV7-2 with TRBJ1-1; the D gene is possibly TRBD1 (5 bases). This CDR3 spans 15 amino acids. Per the germline V gene, CDR1 is SGHTA and CDR2 is FQGNSA. V lost 1 base and J 3 bases, leaving 12 bases between the germline ends. Here the CDR3 DNA reads TGTGCCAGCAGCTTAGTCGCAGGGCTGGACACTGAAGCTTTCTTT. It translates to CASSLVAGLDTEAFF.

The genes are TRBV28 and TRBJ2-7; maybe TRBD2 (5 bases). CDR3 length: 16 residues. Germline CDR1 MDHEN, CDR2 SYDVKM. Trimming shortened V by 5 bases and J by 0 bases, and 17 bases separated the two germline ends. The CDR3 region has the DNA TGTGCCAGCAGTGTGCCCGGACTTCCGAGCTCCTACGAGCAGTACTTC. It encodes CASSVPGLPSSYEQYF.

The V and J genes are TRBV7-7 and TRBJ2-7; possibly TRBD2 for D (6 bases). The CDR3 totals 16 residues. With 5 bases removed from V and 5 bases from J, the gap between germline ends came to 22 bases. Per the germline V gene, CDR1 is SSHAT and CDR2 is FNYEAQ (reference sequence). The CDR3 sequence: CASSPELGRGGHEQYF. CDR3 in DNA: TGTGCCAGCAGCCCTGAGCTGGGACGGGGAGGTCACGAGCAGTACTTC.

The J gene is TRBJ2-5, the V gene TRBV4-2; D might be TRBD1 (5 bases). Per germline, CDR1 LGHNA and CDR2 YNFKEQ. The CDR3 has 17 amino acids. V lost 0 bases and J 5 bases, leaving 19 bases between the germline ends. The CDR3 region has the DNA TGTGCCAGCAGCCAAGATGGCCGGTTAGGGGTTGGGGAGACCCAGTACTTC. Its translation: CASSQDGRLGVGETQYF.

This clone was counted once. J is TRBJ2-2 and V is TRBV6-5; 8 nucleotides match TRBD1. CDR1 and CDR2 (germline): MNHEY, SVGAGI. The CDR3 totals 15 residues. V lost 6 bases to trimming and J lost 6 bases; unmatched junction nucleotides: 9. CDR3 nucleotides: TGTGCCAGCAGCCGCCAGGGGGCGATCTCCGGGGAGCTGTTTTTT. Translation: CASSRQGAISGELFF.

The chain carries TRBV7-9 and TRBJ2-5, with D perhaps TRBD2 (5 bases). With the DNA end fitting TRBJ2-7 better, the J assignment may be wrong. Per the germline V gene, CDR1 is SEHNR and CDR2 is FQNEAQ (reference sequence). The CDR3 extends over 12 amino acids. This CDR3 reads CASRGIGVEQYF. The CDR3, as DNA: TGTGCCAGCAGAGGTATCGGGGTCGAGCAGTACTTC.

The rearrangement joins TRBV28 to TRBJ1-1, with 7 bases aligning to TRBD1. CDR1 is MDHEN, CDR2 SYDVKM, per germline. J lost 1 base, V lost 6 bases, and 8 bases had no gene match. The CDR3 spans 15 residues. In DNA, the CDR3 is TGTGCCAGCAGGCCCCCGGGACAGAGGAACACTGAAGCTTTCTTT. It yields the protein CASRPPGQRNTEAFF.

The chain joins TRBV6-5 to TRBJ2-2, with 7 positions matching TRBD2. The CDR3 extends over 14 amino acids. The trim removed 6 bases at V and 7 bases at J, leaving 8 bases unmatched. In germline, CDR1 is MNHEY, CDR2 SVGAGI. The CDR3 DNA is TGTGCCAGCAGGGCAGCGGGAACTAACGGGGAGCTGTTTTTT. Amino acids: CASRAAGTNGELFF.

This chain links TRBV5-4 with TRBJ2-3; the match to TRBD1 covers 7 bases. Germline-derived CDR1 and CDR2 are SGHNT and YYREEE (reference sequence). This CDR3 spans 15 amino acids. Trimming at V came to 4 bases and at J to 2 bases, leaving 7 bases not matched to a gene. The CDR3 DNA follows: TGTGCCAGCAGCCAAGAGGGGGCCGCCACAGATACGCAGTATTTT. This translates into CASSQEGAATDTQYF.

This chain links TRBV19 with TRBJ2-1, with 14 bases fitting TRBD2. The J segment lost 8 bases and the V segment lost 0 bases, leaving 12 bases of the junction unmatched. The CDR3 runs 19 residues. Looked up from germline, CDR1 is LNHDA and CDR2 is SQIVND (reference sequence). The DNA of the CDR3 is TGTGCCAGTAGTATAGACCACCCGACTAGCGGGAGGGGGTACGATGAGCAGTTCTTC. It translates to CASSIDHPTSGRGYDEQFF. Based on the CDR3 plus reference TRBV19 and TRBJ2-1, the full variable domain is DGGITQSPKYLFRKEGQNVTLSCEQNLNHDAMYWYRQDPGQGLRLIYYSQIVNDFQKGDIAEGYSVSREKKESFPLTVTSAQKNPTAFYLCASSIDHPTSGRGYDEQFFGPGTRLTVL.

This clone was recorded a few times. The chain uses TRBV9 and TRBJ1-5, with D possibly being TRBD1 (5 bases). This CDR3 is built from 15 residues. V lost 4 bases to trimming and J lost 2 bases, with 13 bases between them. Germline assignment: CDR1 SGDLS and CDR2 YYNGEE. CDR3 nucleotide sequence: TGTGCCAGCAGCCCGGACACAAAGGGCAATCAGCCCCAGCATTTT. It encodes CASSPDTKGNQPQHF. The full variable domain, in which reference TRBV9 and TRBJ1-5 provide the parts outside the CDR3, is DSGVTQTPKHLITATGQRVTLRCSPRSGDLSVYWYQQSLDQGLQFLIQYYNGEERAKGNILERFSAQQFPDLHSELNLSSLELGDSALYFCASSPDTKGNQPQHFGDGTRLSIL.

The chain has TRBV7-6 and TRBJ2-1; D is perhaps TRBD1 (5 bases). Trimming stripped 2 bases from V and 6 bases from J, with 23 bases between. The CDR3 runs to 18 residues. The germline CDR1 and CDR2 sequences are SGHVS and FNYEAQ. The CDR3 nucleotides are TGTGCCAGCAGCTTATCCCTTAGGGGCAAATCCTTAGGCAATGAGCAGTTCTTC. This encodes CASSLSLRGKSLGNEQFF. The variable domain in full, with the rest retrieved from reference TRBV7-6 and TRBJ2-1, is GAGVSQSPRYKVTKRGQDVALRCDPISGHVSLYWYRQALGQGPEFLTYFNYEAQQDKSGLPNDRFSAERPEGSISTLTIQRTEQRDSAMYRCASSLSLRGKSLGNEQFFGPGTRLTVL.

Here the CDR3 DNA reads TGTGCCAGCAGCTCCGGACTGGCGGCCAACTACGAGCAGTACTTC. It yields the protein CASSSGLAANYEQYF. The chain employs TRBV5-6 and TRBJ2-7, with D perhaps matching TRBD2 (5 bases). Trimming took 3 bases from V and 3 from J, leaving 16 bases between them. Germline values: CDR1 SGHDT, CDR2 YYEEEE. This CDR3 is 15 amino acids long.

This clone was found once. The chain employs TRBV7-2 and TRBJ2-7; perhaps TRBD1 as D (5 bases). The ends were cut back, 2 bases at V and 5 bases at J, with 19 bases in the middle. There are 16 residues in the CDR3. The germline V gene has CDR1 SGHTA and CDR2 FQGNSA. The CDR3 spells CASSLMARVNQDEQYF. The CDR3 nucleotides read TGTGCCAGCAGCTTAATGGCCAGGGTCAATCAGGACGAGCAGTACTTC. The full variable domain, rest sourced from reference TRBV7-2 and TRBJ2-7, is GAGVSQSPSNKVTEKGKDVELRCDPISGHTALYWYRQSLGQGLEFLIYFQGNSAPDKSGLPSDRFSAERTGGSVSTLTIQRTQQEDSAVYLCASSLMARVNQDEQYFGPGTRLTVT.

The V and J genes are TRBV6-5 and TRBJ2-7; TRBD1 agrees at 11 bases. Trimming at V came to 5 bases and at J to 6 bases, leaving 9 bases not matched to a gene. CDR1 and CDR2 from the germline V gene are MNHEY and SVGAGI. The CDR3 extends over 15 amino acids. In DNA form, the CDR3 reads TGTGCCAGCAGTCCACCCGGCGGGACAGGGGGCGAGCAGTACTTC. Its translation: CASSPPGGTGGEQYF.

The CDR3 protein is CASSLAGSGTYNEQFF. CDR3 DNA sequence: TGTGCCAGCAGCTTAGCGGGTAGCGGGACCTACAATGAGCAGTTCTTC. The V and J genes are TRBV11-2 and TRBJ2-1; the match to TRBD2 covers 8 bases. The CDR3 is 16 residues long. The V segment lost 1 base and the J segment 2 bases; nucleotides outside the gene matches: 4. The germline V gene encodes CDR1 SGHAT and CDR2 FQNNGV.

The genes are TRBV18 and TRBJ1-6; D gene ambiguous. The V end lost 3 bases, the J end lost 0 bases, and 6 bases lay between the germline ends. Germline V gene data show CDR1 as KGHSH and CDR2 as LQKENI. The length of the CDR3 is 15 residues. The CDR3 loop reads CASSPPSSYNSPLHF. CDR3 in DNA: TGTGCCAGCTCACCGCCCAGCTCCTATAATTCACCCCTCCACTTT. Filled out from reference TRBV18 and TRBJ1-6, the complete variable domain reads NAGVMQNPRHLVRRRGQEARLRCSPMKGHSHVYWYRQLPEEGLKFMVYLQKENIIDESGMPKERFSAEFPKEGPSILRIQQVVRGDSAAYFCASSPPSSYNSPLHFGNGTRLTVT.

The rearrangement joins TRBV5-5 to TRBJ1-1; D is uncertain. This CDR3 has 13 amino acids. V dropped 4 bases and J dropped 11 bases, with 18 bases sitting between them. Germline V lookup: CDR1 SGHKS, CDR2 YYEKEE (reference sequence). CDR3 nucleotides: TGTGCCAGCAGCCAACCGGGATCCAGCGGGGCTTTCTTT. Translating it yields CASSQPGSSGAFF.

This chain joins TRBV7-3 and TRBJ2-1; 9 nucleotides agree with TRBD2. The ends lost 2 bases at V and 9 bases at J; junction bases unmatched: 11. Germline-derived CDR1 and CDR2 are SGHTA and FQGTGA. CDR3 length equals 16 residues. This CDR3 is CASSLQGTSRFPEQFF. In DNA form, the CDR3 reads TGTGCCAGCAGCTTACAAGGGACTAGCAGATTTCCTGAGCAGTTCTTC.

The rearrangement joins TRBV4-1 to TRBJ2-7, with a tentative D call TRBD2 (6 bases). CDR3 length: 15 amino acids. From germline, CDR1 is MGHRA and CDR2 YSYEKL. V dropped 3 bases and J dropped 6 bases, with 18 bases sitting between them. CDR3 nucleotide sequence: TGCGCCAGCAGCCATTTTTGGGGTAGCGGAGTCGAGCAGTACTTC. Translated, it gives CASSHFWGSGVEQYF.

This clone was seen repeatedly, ten times or more. The J gene is TRBJ2-2, the V gene TRBV10-1; possible D gene TRBD2, 6 bases. The CDR3 covers 14 residues. Germline CDR1 reads WNHNN; CDR2 reads SYGVQD (reference sequence). Trimming shortened V by 6 bases and J by 6 bases, and 14 bases separated the two germline ends. CDR3 coding DNA: TGCGCCAGCAGCGGGTGGGCTAGCGCCGGGGAGCTGTTTTTT. It codes for CASSGWASAGELFF.

The V and J genes are TRBV6-1 and TRBJ2-7; D perhaps matches TRBD2 (6 bases). This CDR3 has 15 residues. CDR1 is MNHNS and CDR2 is SASEGT in the germline V gene. Between the trimmed V and J ends, which lost 6 bases and 6 bases, there was a span of 21 bases. The CDR3 protein is CASRPRDLTLSEQYF. The CDR3 nucleotides are TGTGCCAGCAGACCGCGGGACTTAACCCTCTCCGAGCAGTACTTC.

DNA of the CDR3: TGTGCCAGCAGTCAGGGCCCCTACGAGCAGTACTTC. Translated: CASSQGPYEQYF. The chain has TRBV27 and TRBJ2-7; tentatively, D is TRBD1 (5 bases). V was trimmed by 5 bases and J by 2 bases, leaving 7 bases between them. Germline V gene lookup returns CDR1 MNHEY and CDR2 SMNVEV (reference sequence). CDR3 length equals 12 residues.

This clone was seen once. The chain uses TRBV28 and TRBJ2-7; the match to TRBD1 covers 7 bases. This CDR3 region has 15 residues. Germline V gene data show CDR1 as MDHEN and CDR2 as SYDVKM. The V gene end was trimmed by 2 bases and the J gene end by 0 bases; junction bases not matched to a gene: 4. The CDR3 DNA sequence: TGTGCCAGCAGTTTAGTGGGACAGCTCTCCTACGAGCAGTACTTC. Translated: CASSLVGQLSYEQYF.